This entry concerns a single TCR beta chain. This entry comes from a study of control samples from healthy donors and cancer patients. The repertoire was sequenced with immunoSEQ multiplex PCR; TCRdb's copy has only in-frame clones and lacks some. The sample contains fewer than 95,000 clones, roughly 86% of which appear only once. Germline CDR1 reads MNHEY; CDR2 reads SVGEGT. Trimming cost V 2 bases and J 5 bases, with 15 bases left between them. The CDR3 runs 16 residues. The source is a man between 25 and 39 years old in good health. The sample was blood. The chain joins TRBV6-2 or TRBV6-3 to TRBJ2-2, with D perhaps matching TRBD2 (6 bases). CDR3: CASSYPQGGLTGELFF. For the CDR3, the DNA is TGTGCCAGCAGTTACCCCCAGGGAGGTTTGACCGGGGAGCTGTTTTTT.